The 3 T cell receptor beta chains given below trace back to one sample, sequenced in a study of T-cell memory formation after mild COVID-19. TCRdb re-called the 5' RACE reads with MiXCR, one entry per CDR3 protein. The sample has about 190,000 distinct CDR3 sequences, about 17% seen once; the top ten hold 2.4%. Sample: PBMCs or a T cell subset sorted from them (not recorded which). Receptor source: an adult woman who had mild COVID-19 (a few samples of this study predate the infection). Cell type and time point are not known.

This clonotype was seen just once. V and J are TRBV10-3 and TRBJ1-2, with 9 bases aligning to TRBD1. The CDR3 is 13 residues long. The V and J ends lost 8 bases and 4 bases, in that order; junction bases with no gene match: 5. Germline V gene data show CDR1 as ENHRY and CDR2 as SYGVKD. CDR3 DNA: TGTGCCATCCACGGACAGGGGTTCTATGGCTACACCTTC. Amino acid sequence: CAIHGQGFYGYTF.

This clonotype was picked up a small number of times. The gene calls are TRBV6-5 and TRBJ1-2; D is ambiguous. This CDR3 spans 15 amino acids. V was trimmed by 0 bases and J by 0 bases, leaving 8 bases between them. Germline loops: CDR1 MNHEY, CDR2 SVGAGI. The DNA of the CDR3 is TGTGCCAGCAGTTACTCGGGCTCAGCTAACTATGGCTACACCTTC. The encoded protein is CASSYSGSANYGYTF.

The chain uses TRBV21-1 and TRBJ1-1; the table calls TRBD1, which could not be checked here. TRBV21-1 corresponds to a pseudogene. The CDR3 sequence is 16 residues long. CDR3 amino acids: CASSKVLRGKLTEAFF. DNA for the CDR3: TGTGCCAGCAGCAAAGTGCTCCGGGGAAAGCTGACTGAAGCTTTCTTT.